Following are 4 T cell receptor beta chains from one sample sequenced in a study of T cell responses to AZD1222 COVID-19 vaccine. Some clones are missing from TCRdb's copy, which holds only in-frame ones; the method was immunoSEQ multiplex PCR. The sample includes about 130,000 clones, approximately 90% of them seen just once. The sample in question was peripheral blood, obtained 28 days after the second AZD1222 dose. These receptors were obtained from an adult who received the AZD1222 COVID-19 vaccine.

This chain connects TRBV15 to TRBJ1-1; the D is unclear. Germline assignment: CDR1 LNHNV and CDR2 YYDKDF (reference sequence). V was shortened by 1 base and J by 5 bases, with 5 bases between the two germline ends. The CDR3 spans 12 residues. The CDR3 nucleotides read TGTGCCACCAGCAGAGGCAGGACTGAAGCTTTCTTT. The encoded protein is CATSRGRTEAFF. The entire variable domain, with the rest obtained from reference TRBV15 and TRBJ1-1, is as follows: DAMVIQNPRYQVTQFGKPVTLSCSQTLNHNVMYWYQQKSSQAPKLLFHYYDKDFNNEADTPDNFQSRRPNTSFCFLDIRSPGLGDTAMYLCATSRGRTEAFFGQGTRLTVV.

This chain joins TRBV12-5 and TRBJ1-1; D is uncertain. The CDR3 spans 15 residues. Per germline, CDR1 LGHNT and CDR2 FRNRAP. With 0 bases removed from V and 0 bases from J, the gap between germline ends came to 8 bases. The CDR3 is CASGLVRLMNTEAFF. CDR3 DNA sequence: TGTGCTAGTGGTTTGGTACGTCTGATGAACACTGAAGCTTTCTTT.

The chain employs TRBV18 and TRBJ1-2; D is perhaps TRBD1 (5 bases). V was cut by 3 bases and J by 8 bases, with 16 bases left in between. CDR3 size: 14 residues. From germline, CDR1 is KGHSH and CDR2 LQKENI. Written as DNA, the CDR3 is TGTGCCAGCTCACCCACCGGACAATCCGAAGGCTACACCTTC. Its protein is CASSPTGQSEGYTF.

The rearrangement joins TRBV7-3 to TRBJ1-2; no firm D call. The CDR3 loop spans 15 amino acids. V was shortened by 5 bases and J by 4 bases, with 17 bases between the two germline ends. Germline V gives CDR1 SGHTA, CDR2 FQGTGA. Here the CDR3 reads CASSPRRGDIYGYTF. CDR3 DNA sequence: TGTGCCAGCAGCCCCCGGCGGGGTGATATCTATGGCTACACCTTC.